The present TCR beta chain was sequenced within a study of radiotherapy plus CTLA-4 blockade in lung cancer. Study summary: Patients showed objective responses in 15% to 20% of cases, and disease control was achieved by about 30%. Study findings and constraints: Among blood TCR repertoires after radiotherapy plus ipilimumab, tumor-derived clones expanded.

Data came from immunoSEQ multiplex PCR; TCRdb stores just in-frame clones and leaves some out. The sample has 65,000 to 85,000 clones, less than 85% seen once. Concerning this clone itself: Its matching antigen is unknown.

The germline V gene encodes CDR1 LGHNA and CDR2 YNFKEQ. The CDR3 is made up of 15 amino acids. The J segment lost 6 bases and the V segment lost 0 bases, leaving 2 bases of the junction unmatched. This receptor was obtained from a human donor with non-small cell lung cancer whose response to radiotherapy plus ipilimumab could not be evaluated. Some clones in this sample may be carry-over from other donors' samples. This specimen consisted of peripheral blood, obtained from a patient treated with radiotherapy plus ipilimumab. V is TRBV4-2 and J is TRBJ1-5; 10 bases fit TRBD1. The CDR3 sequence is CASSQDGQGGQPQHF. The CDR3 DNA follows: TGTGCCAGCAGCCAAGATGGACAGGGGGGTCAGCCCCAGCATTTT.